The source of this T cell receptor (beta chain) is a study of identifying expanded T cells in peripheral blood. With regard to this clone: Its antigen is still unknown.

Healthy donors had no documented immune events, such as infections, while sampled. The protocol was immunoSEQ multiplex PCR, while the TCRdb copy is restricted to in-frame clones and leaves out a portion. The top ten clones hold around 4.3% of a sample with roughly 86,000 clones, 70% to 90% of them seen once. Study-level points and caveats: Over approximately two and four weeks, about 17 and 20 clones changed, versus approximately 1.1 between replicates.

Trimming stripped 5 bases from V and 7 bases from J, with 23 bases between. The CDR3 is 16 residues long. Germline CDR1 and CDR2: SGHTA and FQGTGA. This TCR was recovered from a person aged 18-69 years in good health. The rearrangement joins TRBV7-3 to TRBJ1-2; possibly TRBD1 for D (5 bases). The sequencing input was blood. The CDR3 sequence is CASSRLELQASAGYTF. DNA for the CDR3: TGTGCCAGCAGCAGGCTCGAACTACAGGCATCGGCTGGCTACACCTTC.